The 28 T cell receptor beta chains below were found in one sample sequenced in a study of cytomegalovirus exposure and HLA in healthy donors. PCR employed 60 Vbeta and 13 Jbeta primers. Only in-frame clones appear in the TCRdb table, and some are missing; sequencing was by immunoSEQ multiplex PCR. This table holds 150,000 to 200,000 clones, roughly 80% found once. Sequencing was done on a sample of PBMCs. Receptors originate from a woman under 30 in good health and CMV-seronegative.

This clone was observed once. The chain couples TRBV7-2 to TRBJ2-3; 7 bases match TRBD1. This CDR3 has 13 residues. J was trimmed by 5 bases and V by 5 bases; bases with no gene match: 4. Germline-derived CDR1 and CDR2 are SGHTA and FQGNSA. The CDR3 bases are TGTGCCAGCAGCCTAGACAGGGAAGATACGCAGTATTTT. Its translation is CASSLDREDTQYF.

The V gene is TRBV25-1, the J gene TRBJ2-3; possibly TRBD2 for D (5 bases). CDR3 size: 13 residues. The V gene's germline CDR1 is MGHDK and CDR2 SYGVNS. V lost 8 bases to trimming and J lost 4 bases, with 13 bases between them. In DNA form, the CDR3 reads TGTGCCAGCGGTGCGACTAACGCAGATACGCAGTATTTT. As protein: CASGATNADTQYF.

The chain joins TRBV6-1 to TRBJ2-1, with D maybe TRBD2 (5 bases). The germline CDR1 and CDR2 sequences are MNHNS and SASEGT. The CDR3 is made up of 14 amino acids. The V end was cut by 11 bases, the J end by 1 base, with 15 bases between. The CDR3 DNA reads TGTGCCGCAGCCAATTGGGAGTCCTACAATGAGCAGTTCTTC. It translates to CAAANWESYNEQFF.

This chain joins TRBV30 and TRBJ2-3, with D maybe TRBD1 (6 bases). The V end was cut by 2 bases, the J end by 1 base, with 10 bases between. The V gene's germline CDR1 is GTSNPN and CDR2 SVGIG (reference sequence). The length of the CDR3 is 14 residues. Written as DNA, the CDR3 is TGTGCCTGGAGTCAGGGGACACGCACAGATACGCAGTATTTT. It encodes CAWSQGTRTDTQYF. The full variable domain, its missing parts supplied by reference TRBV30 and TRBJ2-3, is SQTIHQWPATLVQPVGSPLSLECTVEGTSNPNLYWYRQAAGRGLQLLFYSVGIGQISSEVPQNLSASRPQDRQFILSSKKLLLSDSGFYLCAWSQGTRTDTQYFGPGTRLTVL.

The DNA for the CDR3 is TGTGCCAGCAGTCTTATGGGCCAGGCCGCCGCCAAAAACATTCAGTACTTC. It encodes CASSLMGQAAAKNIQYF. J is TRBJ2-4 and V is TRBV27; D is unclear. From germline, CDR1 is MNHEY and CDR2 SMNVEV (reference sequence). The length of the CDR3 is 17 residues. Deletions cut 5 bases from V and 1 base from J, with 18 bases between.

The gene calls are TRBV5-1 and TRBJ2-1, with D possibly being TRBD2 (5 bases). The CDR3 sequence is 15 residues long. Germline CDR1 SGHRS, CDR2 YFSETQ. V was clipped by 2 bases and J by 6 bases, with 15 bases between them. CDR3 region: CASSLGTGRFNEQFF. CDR3 DNA: TGCGCCAGCAGCTTAGGAACGGGAAGGTTCAATGAGCAGTTCTTC.

The chain employs TRBV11-3 and TRBJ2-1; perhaps TRBD2 as D (6 bases). Germline V lookup: CDR1 SGHNT, CDR2 YENEEA. This CDR3 region has 15 residues. Trimming took 2 bases from V and 3 from J, leaving 11 bases between them. The CDR3 sequence is CASSLLGGSYNEQFF. CDR3 sequence (DNA): TGTGCCAGCAGCTTATTGGGGGGTAGCTACAATGAGCAGTTCTTC.

This chain joins TRBV30 and TRBJ1-2, with TRBD1 matching over 9 bases. Unmatched junction bases numbered 8, after V lost 5 bases and J lost 4 bases. CDR1 is GTSNPN, CDR2 SVGIG, per germline (reference sequence). This CDR3 has 14 amino acids. The CDR3 is CAWWGTGPSYGYTF. The DNA of the CDR3 is TGTGCCTGGTGGGGGACAGGGCCGTCCTATGGCTACACCTTC.

The chain has TRBV4-2 and TRBJ2-5, with D possibly TRBD1 on 7 matching bases. CDR1 and CDR2 (germline): LGHNA, YNFKEQ. Between the trimmed V and J ends, which lost 3 bases and 1 base, there was a span of 15 bases. CDR3 length: 16 residues. CDR3 DNA: TGTGCCAGCAGCCACCCACGGAGGGGGCTCCAAGAGACCCAGTACTTC. The encoded protein is CASSHPRRGLQETQYF.

DNA of the CDR3: TGTGCCAGTAGTATAGATGGCCAGCGGGGGCCCACAGATACGCAGTATTTT. Translation gives CASSIDGQRGPTDTQYF. The chain is built from TRBV19 and TRBJ2-3; TRBD2 agrees at 8 bases. Per germline, CDR1 LNHDA and CDR2 SQIVND (reference sequence). The CDR3 runs 17 residues. With V trimmed by 0 bases and J by 2 bases, 7 bases remained unmatched.

V gene TRBV19 combines with J gene TRBJ1-4; 9 bases fit TRBD1. The CDR3 runs 16 residues. Unmatched junction bases numbered 14, after V lost 8 bases and J lost 7 bases. Germline V gene lookup returns CDR1 LNHDA and CDR2 SQIVND (reference sequence). For the CDR3, the DNA is TGTGCCAGTGCCCCGGACAGGGGCCTCACCGGTGAAAAACTGTTTTTT. Translated: CASAPDRGLTGEKLFF.

The chain employs TRBV2 and TRBJ2-3; 10 positions agree with TRBD1. V lost 4 bases and J lost 4; bases outside the gene matches: 2. The CDR3 consists of 14 residues. Germline V lookup: CDR1 SNHLY, CDR2 FYNNEI. CDR3 bases: TGTGCCAGCAGTGGAGGACAGGGGGCAGATACGCAGTATTTT. Its protein product is CASSGGQGADTQYF.

For the CDR3, the DNA is TGTGCCAGCAGTTACTCTCCGGACAGAGACACTGAAGCTTTCTTT. This encodes CASSYSPDRDTEAFF. The V gene is TRBV6-6, the J gene TRBJ1-1, with D possibly TRBD1 on 6 matching bases. Germline CDR1 MNHNY, CDR2 SVGAGI (reference sequence). The ends were cut back, 0 bases at V and 3 bases at J, with 11 bases in the middle. The CDR3 contains 15 residues.

V usage is TRBV15 and J usage is TRBJ1-6; TRBD1 matches 9 bases. V was pared by 3 bases and J by 11 bases, with 8 bases of the junction left unmatched. The CDR3 length is 15 residues. Germline-derived CDR1 and CDR2 are LNHNV and YYDKDF (reference sequence). DNA of the CDR3: TGTGCCACCAGCAGGAGGGGACAGGGTCGGCCACCCCTCCACTTT. Protein sequence: CATSRRGQGRPPLHF.

This clone was counted a single time. The genes are TRBV11-2 and TRBJ1-4; TRBD1 is a possible D gene (6 bases). The V and J ends lost 0 bases and 8 bases respectively, with 13 bases between them. Germline CDR1 SGHAT, CDR2 FQNNGV. The CDR3 is made up of 15 amino acids. The CDR3 sequence: CASSLDQGTGEKLFF. The CDR3 DNA sequence: TGTGCCAGCAGCTTAGATCAGGGGACGGGAGAAAAACTGTTTTTT.

DNA for the CDR3: TGCGCCAGCAGCCAAGGGCCCGGGACAGGGGGGGGCGAGCAGTACTTC. This encodes CASSQGPGTGGGEQYF. The chain uses TRBV4-1 and TRBJ2-7; 11 bases line up with TRBD1. The CDR3 consists of 16 residues. Germline CDR1 reads MGHRA; CDR2 reads YSYEKL. J was trimmed by 6 bases and V by 1 base; bases with no gene match: 8.

The chain combines TRBV11-2 with TRBJ2-1, with 11 bases that match TRBD2. The germline CDR1 and CDR2 sequences are SGHAT and FQNNGV. J lost 3 bases, V lost 5 bases, and 3 bases had no gene match. This CDR3 is built from 15 residues. The CDR3 protein is CASSDSGRGYNEQFF. CDR3 coding DNA: TGTGCCAGCAGCGATAGCGGGAGGGGCTACAATGAGCAGTTCTTC.

V is TRBV28 and J is TRBJ2-3; possible D gene TRBD2, 6 bases. The CDR3 has 12 amino acids. Germline V gene sequence: CDR1 MDHEN, CDR2 SYDVKM. The ends were cut back, 2 bases at V and 9 bases at J, with 9 bases in the middle. This CDR3 is CASSLEGRTQYF. CDR3 nucleotides: TGTGCCAGCAGTTTAGAGGGGAGGACGCAGTATTTT.

The chain uses TRBV29-1 and TRBJ2-3, with 9 bases lining up with TRBD2. Germline-derived CDR1 and CDR2 are SQVTM and ANQGSEA. After removal of 3 bases from V and 0 bases from J, the junction contained 13 bases not matched to a gene. CDR3 size: 18 residues. The CDR3 nucleotides are TGCAGCGTTGAGCTCGGGCCTAGCGGGACCCTTAGCACAGATACGCAGTATTTT. Translated, it gives CSVELGPSGTLSTDTQYF.

The chain is built from TRBV6-5 and TRBJ1-2, with 8 bases lining up with TRBD1. J gave up 5 bases and V 4 bases, and 12 bases lay outside the gene matches. CDR3 length equals 16 residues. Germline lookup yields CDR1 MNHEY and CDR2 SVGAGI. The DNA of the CDR3 is TGTGCCAGCAGTTTCCAATCAGGGGGCACATGGTATGGCTACACCTTC. Translation gives CASSFQSGGTWYGYTF.

This clone was seen more than once but under ten times. This sequence joins TRBV4-1 and TRBJ1-3; tentative D call: TRBD1 (6 bases). Between the trimmed V and J ends, which lost 2 bases and 2 bases, there was a span of 13 bases. The CDR3 runs to 16 residues. In germline, CDR1 is MGHRA, CDR2 YSYEKL. CDR3: CASSQSWKGAGNTIYF. CDR3 sequence (DNA): TGCGCCAGCAGCCAAAGTTGGAAGGGGGCTGGAAACACCATATATTTT.

This sequence joins TRBV5-1 and TRBJ2-7; tentatively, D is TRBD2 (5 bases). Germline CDR1 reads SGHRS; CDR2 reads YFSETQ. CDR3 length equals 13 residues. The ends were cut back, 1 base at V and 4 bases at J, with 9 bases in the middle. The CDR3: CASSLFSGYEQYF. CDR3 nucleotides: TGCGCCAGCAGCTTGTTCAGCGGTTACGAGCAGTACTTC.

The chain carries TRBV15 and TRBJ1-2, with no clear D. In germline, CDR1 is LNHNV, CDR2 YYDKDF (reference sequence). This CDR3 spans 14 amino acids. V shed 1 base and J shed 7 bases, with 13 bases lying between them. In DNA form, the CDR3 reads TGTGCCACCAGCAGAGGGCCGGCCCCGGGTGGCTACACCTTC. Amino acid sequence: CATSRGPAPGGYTF.

DNA for the CDR3: TGTGCCAGCAGTTTATTAGCGGGGAGTAGGTACGAGCAGTACGTC. This encodes CASSLLAGSRYEQYV. V is TRBV27 and J is TRBJ2-7; 8 bases are a match to TRBD2. The CDR3 contains 15 residues. CDR1 is MNHEY and CDR2 is SMNVEV in the germline V gene (reference sequence). The ends lost 1 base at V and 4 bases at J; junction bases unmatched: 6.

The chain carries TRBV7-9 and TRBJ1-4; 7 positions agree with TRBD1. V dropped 3 bases and J dropped 6; count of bases not matched to a gene: 1. Germline V gene lookup returns CDR1 SEHNR and CDR2 FQNEAQ (reference sequence). The CDR3 runs 13 residues. CDR3 sequence: CASSFGTDEKLFF. Here the CDR3 DNA reads TGTGCCAGCAGCTTCGGGACAGATGAAAAACTGTTTTTT.

This chain connects TRBV7-9 to TRBJ1-5; tentatively, D is TRBD1 (6 bases). Trimming left V 3 bases short and J 4 bases short, with 16 bases between. Per germline, CDR1 SEHNR and CDR2 FQNEAQ (reference sequence). This CDR3 has 16 residues. CDR3 nucleotide sequence: TGTGCCAGCAGCTTGGCGGTGGGGGGGCTTAATCAGCCCCAGCATTTT. It specifies CASSLAVGGLNQPQHF.

In DNA, the CDR3 is TGTGCCAGCAGCCCTCGGGGAGGGAGGGTGAACACTGAAGCTTTCTTT. Amino acid sequence: CASSPRGGRVNTEAFF. The chain is built from TRBV5-4 and TRBJ1-1, with D unresolved. The CDR3 is 16 amino acids. V was shortened by 4 bases and J by 0 bases, with 16 bases between the two germline ends. Germline CDR1 reads SGHNT; CDR2 reads YYREEE (reference sequence). The full variable domain, rest sourced from reference TRBV5-4 and TRBJ1-1, is ETGVTQSPTHLIKTRGQQVTLRCSSQSGHNTVSWYQQALGQGPQFIFQYYREEENGRGNFPPRFSGLQFPNYSSELNVNALELDDSALYLCASSPRGGRVNTEAFFGQGTRLTVV.

The chain combines TRBV7-2 with TRBJ1-2; the match to TRBD1 covers 7 bases. This CDR3 spans 14 amino acids. From germline, CDR1 is SGHTA and CDR2 FQGNSA. V shed 5 bases and J 4 bases; nucleotides not matched to a gene: 7. The CDR3 spells CASSQRQGLYGYTF. The CDR3 nucleotides read TGTGCCAGCAGCCAACGACAGGGCCTCTATGGCTACACCTTC.